Listed here are 2 T cell receptor beta chains from one sample, sequenced in a study of response to subunit inactivated influenza vaccine. TCRdb reanalysed the RT-PCR reads using MiXCR and keeps one entry per CDR3 protein. The sample yields more than 700,000 distinct CDR3 sequences, approximately 22% seen once. Sequenced material: PBMCs from blood, taken more than 4 days after vaccination. Receptors originate from a man aged 45-65 years who received an inactivated influenza vaccine.

V usage is TRBV6-5 and J usage is TRBJ2-7; 8 nucleotides match TRBD1. Germline values: CDR1 MNHEY, CDR2 SVGAGI. This CDR3 contains 16 residues. J was trimmed by 2 bases and V by 2 bases; bases with no gene match: 8. The CDR3 bases are TGTGCCAGCAGTTACGAAACCGGACAGGGACCCTACGAGCAGTACTTC. Its translation: CASSYETGQGPYEQYF.

The chain has TRBV18 and TRBJ2-7, with TRBD2 identical over 13 bases. J was trimmed by 9 bases and V by 3 bases; bases with no gene match: 5. The CDR3 spans 14 residues. The V gene's germline CDR1 is KGHSH and CDR2 LQKENI. The CDR3 reads CASSPGTSGDGQYF. The CDR3 region has the DNA TGTGCCAGCTCACCCGGGACTAGCGGGGACGGGCAGTACTTC.